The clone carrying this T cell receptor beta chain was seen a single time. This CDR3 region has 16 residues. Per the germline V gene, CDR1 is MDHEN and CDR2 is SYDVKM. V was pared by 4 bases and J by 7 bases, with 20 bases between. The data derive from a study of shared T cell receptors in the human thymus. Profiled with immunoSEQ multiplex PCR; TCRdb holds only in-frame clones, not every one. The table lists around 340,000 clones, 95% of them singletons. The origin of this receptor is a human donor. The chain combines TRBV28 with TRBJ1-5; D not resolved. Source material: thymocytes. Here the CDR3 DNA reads TGTGCCAGCAGTTCCCCAGGTTATTCAGGAGGCCAGCCCCAGCATTTT. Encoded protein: CASSSPGYSGGQPQHF.